Sequencing of this T cell receptor beta chain was carried out in a study of T cell responses to AZD1222 COVID-19 vaccine. Germline V gene sequence: CDR1 SGHNT, CDR2 YYREEE (reference sequence). There are 13 residues in the CDR3. V dropped 4 bases and J dropped 1 base, with 8 bases sitting between them. The assay was immunoSEQ multiplex PCR, and TCRdb's table has in-frame clones only and misses some. The table shows 110,000 or so clones, with about 86% occurring only once. Sequenced here: peripheral blood, sampled 28 days after the second AZD1222 dose. The TCR was taken from an adult who received the AZD1222 COVID-19 vaccine. V usage is TRBV5-4 and J usage is TRBJ2-5, with D unclear. CDR3 residues: CASSIIFQETQYF. The DNA of the CDR3 is TGTGCCAGCAGCATCATATTCCAAGAGACCCAGTACTTC.